A selection of T cell receptor beta chains follows, all from one sample in a study of T and B cells in COVID-19 patients. TCRdb fed the multiplex PCR reads into MiXCR, producing one record per CDR3 protein. The repertoire holds about 16,000 distinct CDR3 sequences, about a quarter seen once, with about 3.1% in the top ten. Sequencing input: blood. These receptor sequences come from a human donor who had recovered from COVID-19. The CDR3 runs from the conserved cysteine through the conserved F or W. The order of the fields is J gene, V gene, CDR3 protein.

j_gene: TRBJ2-1
v_gene: TRBV12-3/TRBV12-4
CDR3aa: CASSYSGGRSYNEQFF

j_gene: TRBJ2-5
v_gene: TRBV19
CDR3aa: CASRAGGRWETQYF

j_gene: TRBJ1-4
v_gene: TRBV29-1
CDR3aa: CSAAGTGVNEKLFF

j_gene: TRBJ2-5
v_gene: TRBV6-5
CDR3aa: CASSYGTARAETQYF

j_gene: TRBJ2-1
v_gene: TRBV29-1
CDR3aa: CSVDAGGNNEQFF

j_gene: TRBJ2-7
v_gene: TRBV4-3
CDR3aa: CASSQGLAVSYEQYF

j_gene: TRBJ2-1
v_gene: TRBV10-3
CDR3aa: CAIRGQGGPFF

j_gene: TRBJ2-2
v_gene: TRBV6-4
CDR3aa: CASSTLAGATPGELFF

j_gene: TRBJ2-1
v_gene: TRBV29-1
CDR3aa: CSAPGLAGQRPSNEQFF

j_gene: TRBJ2-2
v_gene: TRBV18
CDR3aa: CASSPRSAAITGELFF

j_gene: TRBJ2-5
v_gene: TRBV12-3/TRBV12-4
CDR3aa: CASNLPGRGETQYF

j_gene: TRBJ2-7
v_gene: TRBV27
CDR3aa: CASSRYSITYEQYF

j_gene: TRBJ2-2
v_gene: TRBV7-2
CDR3aa: CASSSGGMQTGELFF

j_gene: TRBJ1-4
v_gene: TRBV6-2/TRBV6-3
CDR3aa: CASRSYGADNEKLFF

j_gene: TRBJ2-7
v_gene: TRBV11-1
CDR3aa: CASSLVAGDGEQYF

j_gene: TRBJ2-1
v_gene: TRBV4-2
CDR3aa: CASSQDPENEQFF

j_gene: TRBJ2-7
v_gene: TRBV18
CDR3aa: CASSPLKLEATYEQYF

j_gene: TRBJ1-2
v_gene: TRBV30
CDR3aa: CAWSRTGGGRDYGYTF

j_gene: TRBJ2-1
v_gene: TRBV11-2
CDR3aa: CASSLARASGRSYNEQFF

j_gene: TRBJ2-2
v_gene: TRBV20-1
CDR3aa: CSARTGRGTGELFF

j_gene: TRBJ1-4
v_gene: TRBV15
CDR3aa: CATSSDAGGLNEKLFF

j_gene: TRBJ2-5
v_gene: TRBV19
CDR3aa: CASSTPEREEETQYF

j_gene: TRBJ1-2
v_gene: TRBV6-5
CDR3aa: CASSQGLYGYTF

j_gene: TRBJ2-2
v_gene: TRBV5-6
CDR3aa: CATQILAGVDTGELFF

j_gene: TRBJ1-2
v_gene: TRBV6-5
CDR3aa: CATMGGNYGYTF

j_gene: TRBJ1-2
v_gene: TRBV6-5
CDR3aa: CATRGGNYGYTF

j_gene: TRBJ1-5
v_gene: TRBV7-9
CDR3aa: CASSLRQDQPQHF

j_gene: TRBJ1-1
v_gene: TRBV12-3/TRBV12-4
CDR3aa: CASSLQGGRTEAFF

j_gene: TRBJ2-1
v_gene: TRBV19
CDR3aa: CASKIAGLAGGRGEQFF

j_gene: TRBJ1-5
v_gene: TRBV6-5
CDR3aa: CASRPTGDQPQHF